This TCR beta chain appears in the sequencing data of a study of T cell responses to AZD1222 COVID-19 vaccine. Study-wide results and limits: Reportedly, close to half of spike-specific TCRs are directed against unmutated variant regions. In a largely white British group with more females than males, clonal diversity was possibly underestimated. Repertoire collection took place solely once the T cell response had peaked. Baseline antibody screening turned up just six or seven seropositive AZD1222 recipients.

A note on this clone: Its cognate antigen is unknown.

The repertoire was sequenced with immunoSEQ multiplex PCR; TCRdb's copy has only in-frame clones and lacks some. The sample shows about 85,000 clones, 86% of them seen only once. Germline-derived CDR1 and CDR2 are SEHNR and FQNEAQ (reference sequence). The CDR3 is 14 residues long. V was cut by 5 bases and J by 4 bases, with 14 bases left in between. This sequence joins TRBV7-9 and TRBJ1-1, with D unresolved. Sequencing was performed on peripheral blood, taken on day 0 of AZD1222 vaccination. The receptor comes from an adult in good health. The CDR3 DNA reads as TGTGCCAGCAGCCTAAAGACCCCCGGCACTGAAGCTTTCTTT. It yields the protein CASSLKTPGTEAFF.